These 18 T cell receptor beta chains came from one sample sequenced in a study of T-cell memory formation after mild COVID-19. TCRdb reprocessed the 5' RACE reads via MiXCR and lists one record per CDR3 protein. The sample lists 470,000 or so distinct CDR3 sequences; 18% were seen once. Source material: PBMCs or a T cell subset sorted from them (not recorded which). The source is a man aged 18 to 29 who had mild COVID-19 (a few samples of this study predate the infection). Cell type and time point are not known.

V is TRBV9 and J is TRBJ2-4; perhaps TRBD1 as D (6 bases). CDR3 length: 14 residues. The germline V and J ends were trimmed by 4 bases and 10 bases, with 18 bases remaining between them. Germline lookup yields CDR1 SGDLS and CDR2 YYNGEE. Here the CDR3 reads CASSRGQPEYIQYF. CDR3 DNA: TGTGCCAGCAGCCGCGGACAGCCGGAGTATATTCAGTACTTC.

In this sample, this clonotype turned up a few times. The CDR3 protein is CASSRGPSSYNEQFF. CDR3 in DNA: TGTGCCAGCAGCCGTGGACCGAGCTCCTACAATGAGCAGTTCTTC. This chain uses TRBV11-2 with TRBJ2-1; D is ambiguous. The CDR3 covers 15 residues. Germline CDR1 reads SGHAT; CDR2 reads FQNNGV. V lost 5 bases and J lost 0, with 11 bases in between.

This clonotype was seen a few times. The rearrangement joins TRBV4-3 to TRBJ1-1; D call uncertain. V lost 2 bases, J lost 5 bases, and 9 bases lay in between. Germline-derived CDR1 and CDR2 are LGHNA and YSLEER. The CDR3 length is 13 residues. The CDR3 here is CASSQSRGTEAFF. The CDR3, as DNA: TGCGCCAGCAGCCAAAGTCGTGGGACTGAAGCTTTCTTT.

The chain joins TRBV7-3 to TRBJ1-1; no reliable D call. The germline V gene encodes CDR1 SGHTA and CDR2 FQGTGA. Trimming left V 5 bases short and J 10 bases short, with 14 bases between. This CDR3 spans 12 amino acids. CDR3 sequence: CASSPPLERAFF. DNA for the CDR3: TGTGCCAGCAGCCCTCCTCTGGAGAGAGCTTTCTTT.

V is TRBV6-1 and J is TRBJ2-4, with D maybe TRBD1 (5 bases). CDR1 is MNHNS, CDR2 SASEGT, per germline. This CDR3 has 13 amino acids. Trimming removed 3 bases at V and 4 bases at J, with 7 bases between. DNA for the CDR3: TGTGCCAGCAGTGACAGGGCTAAAAACATTCAGTACTTC. Translation gives CASSDRAKNIQYF.

This clonotype was counted only a few times. The chain joins TRBV6-6 to TRBJ2-5, with 7 bases aligning to TRBD2. CDR3 length equals 14 residues. The trim removed 8 bases at V and 1 base at J, leaving 7 bases unmatched. Germline V gives CDR1 MNHNY, CDR2 SVGAGI (reference sequence). For the CDR3, the DNA is TGTGCCAGCCAGGCGGCGGGGGTCCAAGAGACCCAGTACTTC. Residues: CASQAAGVQETQYF.

The V and J genes are TRBV7-2 and TRBJ2-1; the D is unclear. The V end lost 3 bases, the J end lost 7 bases, and 13 bases lay between the germline ends. There are 14 residues in the CDR3. Germline V gene sequence: CDR1 SGHTA, CDR2 FQGNSA. CDR3 sequence: CASSLYLPANEQFF. CDR3 DNA: TGTGCCAGCAGCTTGTATCTCCCCGCGAATGAGCAGTTCTTC.

This clonotype was counted only a few times. The chain has TRBV7-8 and TRBJ1-5; TRBD1 might be the D (6 bases). V was pared by 0 bases and J by 5 bases, with 14 bases between. This CDR3 has 16 residues. CDR1 and CDR2 (germline): SGHVS, FQNEAQ. The CDR3 coding sequence is TGTGCCAGCAGCTTAGCGAACAGGGTGGTGGATCAGCCCCAGCATTTT. This codes for CASSLANRVVDQPQHF.

This rearrangement joins TRBV7-8 to TRBJ2-1; tentative D call: TRBD2 (6 bases). The CDR3 spans 17 residues. V dropped 1 base and J dropped 7 bases, with 20 bases sitting between them. Germline loops: CDR1 SGHVS, CDR2 FQNEAQ. CDR3 region: CASSLGITSSRINEQFF. The CDR3 region has the DNA TGTGCCAGCAGCTTAGGTATTACTAGCAGCCGAATTAATGAGCAGTTCTTC. Drawing the rest from reference TRBV7-8 and TRBJ2-1, the complete variable domain is GAGVSQSPRYKVAKRGQDVALRCDPISGHVSLFWYQQALGQGPEFLTYFQNEAQLDKSGLPSDRFFAERPEGSVSTLKIQRTQQEDSAVYLCASSLGITSSRINEQFFGPGTRLTVL.

The V call is TRBV5-1, the J call TRBJ2-3; D remains ambiguous. Germline V CDR1 and CDR2: SGHRS, YFSETQ. Trimming pared 2 bases from V and 7 bases from J, leaving 14 bases between. The CDR3 runs 14 residues. The CDR3 loop is CASSFEPAVYTQYF. In DNA, the CDR3 is TGCGCCAGCAGCTTTGAACCGGCGGTCTATACGCAGTATTTT. Complete variable domain (other parts from reference TRBV5-1 and TRBJ2-3): KAGVTQTPRYLIKTRGQQVTLSCSPISGHRSVSWYQQTPGQGLQFLFEYFSETQRNKGNFPGRFSGRQFSNSRSEMNVSTLELGDSALYLCASSFEPAVYTQYFGPGTRLTVL.

This clonotype was counted a few times. This rearrangement joins TRBV7-2 to TRBJ2-3; D remains unclear. Between the trimmed V and J ends, which lost 10 bases and 5 bases, there was a span of 10 bases. The CDR3 runs to 11 residues. Germline V CDR1 and CDR2: SGHTA, FQGNSA. In nucleotides, the CDR3 is TGTGCCAACCCCATCGGAGATACGCAGTATTTT. This gives the protein CANPIGDTQYF.

This clonotype came up a few times. The chain links TRBV6-5 to TRBJ2-5, with TRBD1 identical over 12 bases. After removal of 8 bases from V and 6 bases from J, the junction contained 10 bases not matched to a gene. The germline CDR1 and CDR2 sequences are MNHEY and SVGAGI. The length of the CDR3 is 15 residues. The CDR3 loop is CASSAGTGGGKTQYF. The CDR3 nucleotides read TGTGCCAGCTCCGCCGGGACAGGGGGCGGAAAGACCCAGTACTTC.

The V gene is TRBV4-3, the J gene TRBJ2-3; the D gene could be TRBD1 or TRBD2 (5 bases each). This CDR3 contains 15 residues. V lost 0 bases to trimming and J lost 4 bases, with 11 bases between them. Germline assignment: CDR1 LGHNA and CDR2 YSLEER. In DNA, the CDR3 is TGCGCCAGCAGCCAAGATAAGCAGGGACCAGATACGCAGTATTTT. Its translation: CASSQDKQGPDTQYF.

This clonotype was seen a few times. The chain links TRBV4-2 to TRBJ2-7; D possibly corresponds to TRBD2 (5 bases). Per the germline V gene, CDR1 is LGHNA and CDR2 is YNFKEQ. The germline V and J ends were trimmed by 0 bases and 6 bases, with 12 bases remaining between them. This CDR3 is 14 amino acids long. The CDR3 nucleotides are TGTGCCAGCAGCCAAGATGACGGGGAGTGCGAGCAGTACTTC. Its protein product is CASSQDDGECEQYF.

With regard to this clonotype: The junction departs from germline at one end; a sequencing error may be responsible. This chain links TRBV4-1 with TRBJ2-3; D perhaps matches TRBD1 (6 bases). The germline V gene encodes CDR1 MGHRA and CDR2 YSYEKL. The CDR3 covers 16 residues. The CDR3 DNA follows: TGCGCAAGCAGCCCCGCCGCAGGGGTCCGGACAGATACGCAGTATTTT. This gives the protein CASSPAAGVRTDTQYF.

The chain employs TRBV6-5 and TRBJ2-3; possible D gene TRBD1, 6 bases. Trimming removed 4 bases at V and 3 bases at J, with 14 bases between. Germline V CDR1 and CDR2: MNHEY, SVGAGI. This CDR3 is built from 15 residues. The CDR3 spells CASSSRGRVTDTQYF. The CDR3 nucleotides read TGTGCCAGCAGTTCCAGGGGACGGGTGACAGATACGCAGTATTTT.

J is TRBJ1-2 and V is TRBV5-8; D is unclear. Germline V CDR1 and CDR2: SGHTS, YDEGEE. V was pared by 2 bases and J by 6 bases, with 11 bases between. The CDR3 spans 13 residues. CDR3 protein: CASSLFLLDGYTF. In DNA form, the CDR3 reads TGTGCCAGCAGCTTATTTCTTTTGGATGGCTACACCTTC.

This clonotype was seen once. J is TRBJ2-7 and V is TRBV9; 10 bases are shared with TRBD1. This CDR3 comprises 15 residues. CDR1 and CDR2 from the germline V gene are SGDLS and YYNGEE. V shed 4 bases and J 6 bases; nucleotides not matched to a gene: 10. CDR3 DNA sequence: TGTGCCAGCAGCATCTACGGACAGGGGGGGTCCGAGCAGTACTTC. Amino acid sequence: CASSIYGQGGSEQYF.